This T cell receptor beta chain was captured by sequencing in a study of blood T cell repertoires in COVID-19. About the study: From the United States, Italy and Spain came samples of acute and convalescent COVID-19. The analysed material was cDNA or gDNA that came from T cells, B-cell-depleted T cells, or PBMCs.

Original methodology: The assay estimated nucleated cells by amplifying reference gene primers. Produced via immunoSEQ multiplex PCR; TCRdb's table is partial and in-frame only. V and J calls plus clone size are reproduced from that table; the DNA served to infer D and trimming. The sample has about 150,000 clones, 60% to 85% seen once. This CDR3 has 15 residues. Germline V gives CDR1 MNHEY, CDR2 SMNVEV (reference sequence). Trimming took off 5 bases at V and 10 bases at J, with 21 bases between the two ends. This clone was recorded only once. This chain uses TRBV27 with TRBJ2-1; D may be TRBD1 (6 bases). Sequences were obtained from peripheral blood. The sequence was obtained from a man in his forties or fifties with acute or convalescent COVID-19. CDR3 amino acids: CASSLQGTLSWEQFF. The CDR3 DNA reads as TGTGCCAGCAGTCTACAGGGAACCCTTTCATGGGAGCAGTTCTTC.